These T cell receptor beta chains were read from a single sample in a study of cytomegalovirus exposure and HLA in healthy donors. Libraries were prepared by immunoSEQ multiplex PCR; TCRdb keeps only in-frame clonotypes and omits some of them. This repertoire shows fewer than 200,000 clones, around 80% found once; its top ten account for about 0.8%. Sequencing was done on a sample of PBMCs. All receptors derive from a female donor in good health and CMV-seronegative. Both conserved end residues are part of each CDR3. The order of the fields is V gene, J gene, D gene, clone size, CDR3 protein, CDR3 DNA. A D gene is named only where the DNA matches it firmly. Expanded clones are given a class, and other clones once, few, many or no size at all.

v_gene: TRBV11-1
j_gene: TRBJ2-7
d_gene: .
abundance: .
CDR3aa: CASSSLGGQYF
CDR3nt: TGTGCCAGCAGCTCGCTCGGGGGGCAGTACTTC

v_gene: TRBV29-1
j_gene: TRBJ1-1
d_gene: TRBD1
abundance: .
CDR3aa: CSVSQGAGTEAFF
CDR3nt: TGCAGCGTCTCACAGGGGGCTGGTACTGAAGCTTTCTTT

v_gene: TRBV7-6
j_gene: TRBJ2-7
d_gene: .
abundance: .
CDR3aa: CASSLGGPYEQYF
CDR3nt: TGTGCCAGCAGCTTAGGCGGGCCCTACGAGCAGTACTTC

v_gene: TRBV7-6
j_gene: TRBJ2-2
d_gene: .
abundance: .
CDR3aa: CASSLEGGRRGELFF
CDR3nt: TGTGCCAGCAGCTTAGAAGGCGGAAGGAGGGGGGAGCTGTTTTTT

v_gene: TRBV5-4
j_gene: TRBJ1-5
d_gene: .
abundance: once
CDR3aa: CASSWAGSNQPQHF
CDR3nt: TGTGCCAGCAGTTGGGCAGGGAGCAATCAGCCCCAGCATTTT

v_gene: TRBV5-1
j_gene: TRBJ2-3
d_gene: TRBD1
abundance: .
CDR3aa: CASSLGDRAEGTDTQYF
CDR3nt: TGCGCCAGCAGCTTGGGTGACAGGGCAGAGGGGACAGATACGCAGTATTTT

v_gene: TRBV4-2
j_gene: TRBJ2-3
d_gene: TRBD2
abundance: .
CDR3aa: CASSQTSGAEDTQYF
CDR3nt: TGTGCCAGCAGCCAGACTAGCGGGGCTGAAGATACGCAGTATTTT

v_gene: TRBV13
j_gene: TRBJ1-2
d_gene: TRBD1
abundance: .
CDR3aa: CASTPRWTGEGYTF
CDR3nt: TGTGCCAGCACCCCCCGTTGGACAGGGGAAGGCTACACCTTC

v_gene: TRBV7-9
j_gene: TRBJ2-7
d_gene: TRBD1
abundance: once
CDR3aa: CASSLGRLRDSAYEQYF
CDR3nt: TGTGCCAGCAGCTTAGGGAGACTCCGGGACAGTGCCTACGAGCAGTACTTC

v_gene: TRBV7-2
j_gene: TRBJ2-1
d_gene: TRBD2
abundance: .
CDR3aa: CASSLGVLAVGLEQFF
CDR3nt: TGTGCCAGCAGCTTAGGGGTTCTAGCGGTGGGCTTGGAGCAGTTCTTC

v_gene: TRBV28
j_gene: TRBJ2-7
d_gene: .
abundance: .
CDR3aa: CASSTGIGSSYEQYF
CDR3nt: TGTGCCAGCAGTACGGGTATAGGGAGCTCCTACGAGCAGTACTTC

v_gene: TRBV10-3
j_gene: TRBJ2-2
d_gene: .
abundance: .
CDR3aa: CAARGRTGELFF
CDR3nt: TGTGCCGCGCGTGGGAGGACCGGGGAGCTGTTTTTT

v_gene: TRBV30
j_gene: TRBJ1-2
d_gene: .
abundance: .
CDR3aa: CAWSAGRQVHGYTF
CDR3nt: TGTGCCTGGAGTGCGGGGAGACAGGTTCACGGCTACACCTTC

v_gene: TRBV9
j_gene: TRBJ1-5
d_gene: .
abundance: .
CDR3aa: CASSPSGNQPQHF
CDR3nt: TGTGCCAGCAGCCCCTCTGGCAATCAGCCCCAGCATTTT

v_gene: TRBV19
j_gene: TRBJ2-3
d_gene: TRBD1
abundance: .
CDR3aa: CASSIRQGTDTQYF
CDR3nt: TGTGCCAGTAGTATCCGACAGGGTACAGATACGCAGTATTTT

v_gene: TRBV6-5
j_gene: TRBJ2-2
d_gene: TRBD2
abundance: .
CDR3aa: CASSPSGRSTGELFF
CDR3nt: TGTGCCAGCAGTCCAAGCGGGAGATCCACCGGGGAGCTGTTTTTT

v_gene: TRBV14
j_gene: TRBJ1-2
d_gene: .
abundance: .
CDR3aa: CASSQGSPRGYTF
CDR3nt: TGTGCCAGCAGCCAAGGATCCCCCCGGGGCTACACCTTC

v_gene: TRBV19
j_gene: TRBJ2-3
d_gene: TRBD2
abundance: .
CDR3aa: CASSIGAGGLDTQYF
CDR3nt: TGTGCCAGTAGTATCGGAGCGGGGGGCCTTGATACGCAGTATTTT

v_gene: TRBV28
j_gene: TRBJ2-6
d_gene: TRBD1
abundance: .
CDR3aa: CASETGATFSGANVLTF
CDR3nt: TGTGCCAGCGAGACAGGGGCTACTTTCTCTGGGGCCAACGTCCTGACTTTC

v_gene: TRBV6-1
j_gene: TRBJ2-7
d_gene: .
abundance: .
CDR3aa: CASRGQTGRYEQYF
CDR3nt: TGTGCCAGCAGAGGGCAGACAGGGAGGTACGAGCAGTACTTC

v_gene: TRBV7-7
j_gene: TRBJ2-5
d_gene: .
abundance: .
CDR3aa: CASSLGDNSRRETQYF
CDR3nt: TGTGCCAGCAGCTTAGGCGACAACAGCCGCCGAGAGACCCAGTACTTC

v_gene: TRBV5-1
j_gene: TRBJ1-1
d_gene: TRBD1
abundance: .
CDR3aa: CASSFGQGANAEAFF
CDR3nt: TGCGCCAGCAGCTTCGGACAGGGGGCGAATGCTGAAGCTTTCTTT

v_gene: TRBV28
j_gene: TRBJ2-5
d_gene: TRBD2
abundance: .
CDR3aa: CASSFSSGRGKRETQYF
CDR3nt: TGTGCCAGCAGTTTCTCTAGCGGGAGGGGCAAACGAGAGACCCAGTACTTC

v_gene: TRBV7-2
j_gene: TRBJ2-7
d_gene: TRBD1
abundance: .
CDR3aa: CASSLTTGSSYEQYF
CDR3nt: TGTGCCAGCAGCTTAACGACAGGGAGTTCCTACGAGCAGTACTTC

v_gene: TRBV29-1
j_gene: TRBJ2-4
d_gene: TRBD1
abundance: .
CDR3aa: CSVDSYRGQRGRTGNIQYF
CDR3nt: TGCAGCGTAGATTCCTACAGGGGGCAAAGAGGTAGAACGGGAAACATTCAGTACTTC

v_gene: TRBV7-3
j_gene: TRBJ2-6
d_gene: .
abundance: .
CDR3aa: CASSSQYSGANVLTF
CDR3nt: TGTGCCAGCAGCTCGCAGTACTCTGGGGCCAACGTCCTGACTTTC

v_gene: TRBV15
j_gene: TRBJ2-4
d_gene: .
abundance: .
CDR3aa: CATSSVGSVDNIQYF
CDR3nt: TGTGCCACCAGCAGTGTCGGTAGCGTAGATAACATTCAGTACTTC

v_gene: TRBV29-1
j_gene: TRBJ1-2
d_gene: .
abundance: .
CDR3aa: CSVGAGGNYGYTF
CDR3nt: TGCAGCGTTGGGGCGGGCGGTAACTATGGCTACACCTTC

v_gene: TRBV7-2
j_gene: TRBJ2-7
d_gene: TRBD2
abundance: few
CDR3aa: CASSSGGGSPYEQYF
CDR3nt: TGTGCCAGCAGCTCGGGAGGAGGGAGTCCCTACGAGCAGTACTTC

v_gene: TRBV9
j_gene: TRBJ2-7
d_gene: TRBD1
abundance: .
CDR3aa: CASSPGTGFSYEQYF
CDR3nt: TGTGCCAGCAGCCCAGGGACAGGGTTCTCCTACGAGCAGTACTTC

v_gene: TRBV5-1
j_gene: TRBJ2-5
d_gene: TRBD2
abundance: .
CDR3aa: CASSPASGQETQYF
CDR3nt: TGCGCCAGCAGCCCTGCTAGCGGACAAGAGACCCAGTACTTC

v_gene: TRBV6-5
j_gene: TRBJ1-2
d_gene: TRBD1
abundance: .
CDR3aa: CASTLRRTGKEGYTF
CDR3nt: TGTGCCAGCACCTTACGCCGGACAGGGAAGGAGGGCTACACCTTC

v_gene: TRBV9
j_gene: TRBJ1-1
d_gene: .
abundance: few
CDR3aa: CASSVREGTEAFF
CDR3nt: TGTGCCAGCAGCGTCAGGGAAGGGACTGAAGCTTTCTTT

v_gene: TRBV11-1
j_gene: TRBJ1-5
d_gene: .
abundance: .
CDR3aa: CASSQGSGNQPQHF
CDR3nt: TGTGCCAGCAGCCAAGGTTCGGGGAATCAGCCCCAGCATTTT

v_gene: TRBV7-2
j_gene: TRBJ2-5
d_gene: .
abundance: .
CDR3aa: CASSYGNGGRETQYF
CDR3nt: TGTGCCAGCAGCTACGGGAACGGCGGCCGAGAGACCCAGTACTTC

v_gene: TRBV5-4
j_gene: TRBJ2-3
d_gene: TRBD1
abundance: .
CDR3aa: CASSSDRGADTQYF
CDR3nt: TGTGCCAGCAGCTCGGACAGGGGGGCAGATACGCAGTATTTT

v_gene: TRBV4-1
j_gene: TRBJ2-5
d_gene: .
abundance: few
CDR3aa: CASSQDRGRGETQYF
CDR3nt: TGCGCCAGCAGCCAAGATCGGGGGAGGGGGGAGACCCAGTACTTC

v_gene: TRBV5-6
j_gene: TRBJ2-1
d_gene: .
abundance: once
CDR3aa: CASSLVPGTGYEQFF
CDR3nt: TGTGCCAGCAGCTTGGTCCCAGGTACGGGGTATGAGCAGTTCTTC

v_gene: TRBV10-3
j_gene: TRBJ1-2
d_gene: TRBD1
abundance: .
CDR3aa: CAISPTGVDGYTF
CDR3nt: TGTGCCATCAGTCCCACAGGGGTCGATGGCTACACCTTC

v_gene: TRBV11-2
j_gene: TRBJ1-3
d_gene: TRBD1
abundance: .
CDR3aa: CASSSRTGRNTIYF
CDR3nt: TGTGCCAGCAGCTCCCGGACAGGGCGAAACACCATATATTTT

v_gene: TRBV7-9
j_gene: TRBJ2-7
d_gene: .
abundance: .
CDR3aa: CASSHFVGPHEQYF
CDR3nt: TGTGCCAGCAGCCACTTCGTGGGGCCCCACGAGCAGTACTTC

v_gene: TRBV5-5
j_gene: TRBJ2-1
d_gene: TRBD2
abundance: .
CDR3aa: CASSPTGGLYNEQFF
CDR3nt: TGTGCCAGCAGCCCTACGGGAGGGCTTTACAATGAGCAGTTCTTC

v_gene: TRBV9
j_gene: TRBJ1-4
d_gene: .
abundance: .
CDR3aa: CASSVEFRGELFF
CDR3nt: TGTGCCAGCAGCGTAGAATTCCGGGGGGAACTGTTTTTT

v_gene: TRBV7-9
j_gene: TRBJ2-1
d_gene: .
abundance: once
CDR3aa: CASSLFRAPAGRYNEQFF
CDR3nt: TGTGCCAGCAGCTTATTTCGGGCCCCAGCGGGTAGATACAATGAGCAGTTCTTC

v_gene: TRBV29-1
j_gene: TRBJ2-7
d_gene: .
abundance: .
CDR3aa: CSVLGYEQYF
CDR3nt: TGCAGCGTTCTCGGGTACGAGCAGTACTTC

v_gene: TRBV29-1
j_gene: TRBJ2-5
d_gene: TRBD1
abundance: .
CDR3aa: CSARDRETQYF
CDR3nt: TGCAGCGCTCGGGACAGGGAGACCCAGTACTTC

v_gene: TRBV18
j_gene: TRBJ2-7
d_gene: TRBD2
abundance: once
CDR3aa: CASSAPGGAHEQYF
CDR3nt: TGTGCCAGCTCAGCCCCCGGGGGGGCCCACGAGCAGTACTTC

v_gene: TRBV19
j_gene: TRBJ1-1
d_gene: .
abundance: .
CDR3aa: CASSIQKNTEAFF
CDR3nt: TGTGCCAGTAGTATACAAAAGAACACTGAAGCTTTCTTT

v_gene: TRBV11-3
j_gene: TRBJ2-7
d_gene: .
abundance: .
CDR3aa: CASSLQGYEQYF
CDR3nt: TGTGCCAGCAGCTTACAGGGCTACGAGCAGTACTTC

v_gene: TRBV19
j_gene: TRBJ1-5
d_gene: .
abundance: .
CDR3aa: CASSTLTHNQPQHF
CDR3nt: TGTGCCAGTAGTACACTGACACACAATCAGCCCCAGCATTTT

v_gene: TRBV29-1
j_gene: TRBJ2-2
d_gene: TRBD1
abundance: .
CDR3aa: CSARTGGGTGELFF
CDR3nt: TGCAGCGCCCGGACAGGGGGTGGCACCGGGGAGCTGTTTTTT

v_gene: TRBV7-7
j_gene: TRBJ1-1
d_gene: .
abundance: .
CDR3aa: CASSLSKNTEAFF
CDR3nt: TGTGCTAGCAGCTTGTCTAAGAACACTGAAGCTTTCTTT

v_gene: TRBV7-9
j_gene: TRBJ2-3
d_gene: .
abundance: few
CDR3aa: CASSLSRGSSDTQYF
CDR3nt: TGTGCCAGCAGCTTGTCTCGGGGGAGTTCAGATACGCAGTATTTT

v_gene: TRBV2
j_gene: TRBJ2-2
d_gene: TRBD1
abundance: .
CDR3aa: CASTLDRGTGELFF
CDR3nt: TGTGCCAGCACCTTGGACAGGGGAACCGGGGAGCTGTTTTTT